The clone carrying this T cell receptor beta chain was seen only a few times. The target antigen is unknown. The data stem from a study of OX40 agonist ivuxolimab in advanced cancers. Study-wide findings and caveats: On average, a greater number of expanded clones characterised CD8+ T cells relative to CD4+.

This table comes from immunoSEQ multiplex PCR, and its TCRdb copy is limited to in-frame clones, with some not included. The data hold about 35,000 clones, with 84% observed a single time. The CDR3 consists of 13 residues. Per the germline V gene, CDR1 is SGHNT and CDR2 is YYREEE (reference sequence). The ends lost 1 base at V and 7 bases at J; junction bases unmatched: 2. This clonotype originated in an adult with an advanced solid tumor such as melanoma, head and neck, liver or kidney cancer. The rearrangement uses TRBV5-4 and TRBJ1-1; 9 bases are a match to TRBD1. The specimen was CD4+ or CD8+ T cells sorted from blood, collected in a trial of the OX40 agonist ivuxolimab. The CDR3 DNA is TGTGCCAGCAGCTTGACAGGGGGCAATGAAGCTTTCTTT. It encodes CASSLTGGNEAFF.